This passage covers 15 T cell receptor beta chains from one sample sequenced in a study of early T cells in non-severe SARS-CoV-2 infection (dated by TCRdb to about 2021). The library was obtained by 5' RACE. Sequencing was carried out with a NextSeq 500. The public sequencing data were trimmed at Q25 with fastp and processed into clonotypes with MiXCR by TCRdb, which kept only in-frame beta chains. Duplicate CDR3 protein sequences are folded into a single record with the most common DNA and genes. This sample gives 29,000 or so distinct CDR3 sequences in total; 4.5% of them show up just once. The ten largest clones represent 6% to 6.5% of the sample. The sequencing sample was made of whole blood. The receptor source for this set is an adult who was a healthcare worker with PCR-confirmed SARS-CoV-2 infection or an uninfected control (not recorded which).

This clonotype was observed at least ten times. The chain recombines TRBV19 with TRBJ1-5; 8 nucleotides agree with TRBD1. V shed 4 bases and J 7 bases; nucleotides not matched to a gene: 12. The CDR3 extends over 16 amino acids. In germline, CDR1 is LNHDA, CDR2 SQIVND (reference sequence). Here the CDR3 DNA reads TGTGCCAGTAGTAGGGACGACAGGGGCCTACGACAGCCCCAGCATTTT. It yields the protein CASSRDDRGLRQPQHF. Filled out from reference TRBV19 and TRBJ1-5, the complete variable domain reads DGGITQSPKYLFRKEGQNVTLSCEQNLNHDAMYWYRQDPGQGLRLIYYSQIVNDFQKGDIAEGYSVSREKKESFPLTVTSAQKNPTAFYLCASSRDDRGLRQPQHFGDGTRLSIL.

This clonotype was seen repeatedly, ten times or more. This sequence joins TRBV7-2 and TRBJ1-5; D gene ambiguous. The CDR3 consists of 15 residues. Per the germline V gene, CDR1 is SGHTA and CDR2 is FQGNSA. Trimming took off 1 base at V and 6 bases at J, with 13 bases between the two ends. CDR3 sequence: CASSLEDAGLQPQHF. The CDR3 DNA is TGTGCCAGCAGCTTAGAAGATGCGGGCCTTCAGCCCCAGCATTTT. The whole variable domain, remainder taken from reference TRBV7-2 and TRBJ1-5, is GAGVSQSPSNKVTEKGKDVELRCDPISGHTALYWYRQSLGQGLEFLIYFQGNSAPDKSGLPSDRFSAERTGGSVSTLTIQRTQQEDSAVYLCASSLEDAGLQPQHFGDGTRLSIL.

A word on this clonotype: At one end the junction does not follow the germline gene, possibly because of a read error. J is TRBJ2-3 and V is TRBV11-2; 12 bases map to TRBD2. Germline CDR1 reads SGHAT; CDR2 reads FQNNGV. CDR3 length: 17 amino acids. The CDR3 DNA follows: TGTGCCAGCAGCTTAGATCTGCGACTAGCGGGGGAGCAGGCCGCAGCTTTT. It codes for CASSLDLRLAGEQAAAF.

In this sample, this clonotype turned up a few times. The genes are TRBV7-3 and TRBJ2-5; a weak D match, TRBD1 (6 bases). V dropped 3 bases and J dropped 3 bases, with 14 bases sitting between them. This CDR3 comprises 15 residues. The germline V gene has CDR1 SGHTA and CDR2 FQGTGA. The CDR3 loop is CASSFPGRTEETQYF. DNA of the CDR3: TGTGCCAGCAGCTTCCCCGGGCGGACAGAAGAGACCCAGTACTTC.

This clonotype was seen many times. V and J are TRBV7-9 and TRBJ1-2; D not certain. Germline V gives CDR1 SEHNR, CDR2 FQNEAQ (reference sequence). V lost 1 base and J lost 9, with 12 bases in between. There are 13 residues in the CDR3. The DNA of the CDR3 is TGTGCCAGCAGCTTAGTTGGCACCCTCAGCTACACCTTC. As protein: CASSLVGTLSYTF.

This clonotype was found many times. The chain carries TRBV13 and TRBJ2-3; TRBD2 agrees at 12 bases. The CDR3 sequence is 16 residues long. The germline CDR1 and CDR2 sequences are PRHDT and FYEKMQ (reference sequence). With V trimmed by 4 bases and J by 0 bases, 2 bases remained unmatched. The CDR3 protein is CASSSTSGGSTDTQYF. CDR3 in DNA: TGTGCCAGCAGCTCAACTAGCGGGGGGAGCACAGATACGCAGTATTTT.

V and J are TRBV5-4 and TRBJ2-5; weak D call: TRBD2 (5 bases). CDR3 length: 14 amino acids. Germline V gene lookup returns CDR1 SGHNT and CDR2 YYREEE (reference sequence). Trimming cost V 0 bases and J 2 bases, with 8 bases left between them. The CDR3 DNA reads TGTGCCAGCAGCTTGGATACTAGACAAGAGACCCAGTACTTC. Encoded protein: CASSLDTRQETQYF.

This clonotype was counted ten times or more. This chain connects TRBV7-2 to TRBJ2-1, with TRBD2 matching 7 bases. The length of the CDR3 is 15 residues. V was clipped by 5 bases and J by 5 bases; unmatched bases: 9. Per germline, CDR1 SGHTA and CDR2 FQGNSA. The CDR3 DNA follows: TGTGCCAGCAGCCCTACGCCTAGCGGAAACAATGAGCAGTTCTTC. Translation: CASSPTPSGNNEQFF. Combining the CDR3 with reference TRBV7-2 and TRBJ2-1 gives the whole variable domain GAGVSQSPSNKVTEKGKDVELRCDPISGHTALYWYRQSLGQGLEFLIYFQGNSAPDKSGLPSDRFSAERTGGSVSTLTIQRTQQEDSAVYLCASSPTPSGNNEQFFGPGTRLTVL.

The sample holds a few counts of this clonotype. The rearrangement links TRBV5-1 to TRBJ2-1; D may be TRBD1 (5 bases). V shed 0 bases and J shed 4 bases, with 8 bases lying between them. CDR3 length: 14 residues. Germline V gene sequence: CDR1 SGHRS, CDR2 YFSETQ. CDR3 protein: CASSLVQVYNEQFF. DNA for the CDR3: TGCGCCAGCAGCTTGGTACAGGTATACAATGAGCAGTTCTTC.

The chain employs TRBV13 and TRBJ1-6; possible D gene TRBD1, 5 bases. CDR3 length: 14 residues. Trimming cost V 0 bases and J 6 bases, with 6 bases left between them. CDR1 and CDR2 (germline): PRHDT, FYEKMQ (reference sequence). In DNA, the CDR3 is TGTGCCAGCAGCTTAGGTGGGGGTAATTCACCCCTCCACTTT. Translation gives CASSLGGGNSPLHF.

This clonotype has a count of ten or more. The J gene is TRBJ1-5, the V gene TRBV6-2 or TRBV6-3; D perhaps matches TRBD1 (5 bases). The CDR3 totals 14 residues. Trimming stripped 7 bases from V and 0 bases from J, with 10 bases between. Germline V gives CDR1 MNHEY, CDR2 SVGEGT. The CDR3 DNA follows: TGTGCCAGCATCGACAGATATAGCAATCAGCCCCAGCATTTT. Its protein is CASIDRYSNQPQHF.

In this sample, this clonotype turned up many times. V usage is TRBV27 and J usage is TRBJ1-5; weak D call: TRBD1 (5 bases). Germline V gene sequence: CDR1 MNHEY, CDR2 SMNVEV (reference sequence). This CDR3 region has 16 residues. Between the trimmed V and J ends, which lost 5 bases and 1 base, there was a span of 15 bases. The CDR3 loop is CASSTSTGDSNQPQHF. The CDR3 coding sequence is TGTGCCAGCAGTACGTCCACAGGTGACAGCAATCAGCCCCAGCATTTT.

This clonotype was recorded at least ten times. The chain employs TRBV6-1 and TRBJ2-2; TRBD1 agrees at 8 bases. Germline CDR1 MNHNS, CDR2 SASEGT. Unmatched junction bases numbered 5, after V lost 4 bases and J lost 4 bases. The CDR3 runs to 15 residues. The chain's CDR3 is CASSAQGAITGELFF. The CDR3 nucleotides read TGTGCCAGCAGTGCTCAGGGGGCGATCACCGGGGAGCTGTTTTTT.

The rearrangement joins TRBV5-1 to TRBJ2-1; TRBD2 agrees at 7 bases. The CDR3 loop spans 15 amino acids. Germline-derived CDR1 and CDR2 are SGHRS and YFSETQ. The junction had 6 bases not matched to a gene; V was cut back by 4 bases and J by 2 bases. The CDR3 spells CASSMAGTTYNEQFF. CDR3 DNA sequence: TGCGCCAGCAGCATGGCCGGGACTACCTACAATGAGCAGTTCTTC.

This clonotype was counted many times. This rearrangement joins TRBV9 to TRBJ1-2; D might be TRBD1 (5 bases). The CDR3 has 15 amino acids. In germline, CDR1 is SGDLS, CDR2 YYNGEE. V shed 4 bases and J shed 7 bases, with 20 bases lying between them. The CDR3: CASSPPPTVGTGYTF. The CDR3 bases are TGTGCCAGCAGCCCCCCGCCCACAGTAGGGACTGGCTACACCTTC.